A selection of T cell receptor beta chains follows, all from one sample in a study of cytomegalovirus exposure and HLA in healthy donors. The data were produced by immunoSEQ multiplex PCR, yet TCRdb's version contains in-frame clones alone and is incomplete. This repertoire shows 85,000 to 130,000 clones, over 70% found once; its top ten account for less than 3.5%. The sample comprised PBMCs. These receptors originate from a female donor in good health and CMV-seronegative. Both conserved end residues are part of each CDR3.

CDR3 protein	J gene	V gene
CSAQEASGRVGTQYF	TRBJ2-5	TRBV29-1
CASRLGQRSNQPQHF	TRBJ1-5	TRBV2
CASSESSGSPDTQYF	TRBJ2-3	TRBV6-1
CASSSKGASGQGISYEQYF	TRBJ2-7	TRBV7-9
CASSLVAVNQPQHF	TRBJ1-5	TRBV19
CASSSSGGLDTQYF	TRBJ2-3	TRBV5-1
CASRVAGTLVTEAFF	TRBJ1-1	TRBV28
CASSESKGSLGLNEQFF	TRBJ2-1	TRBV10-1
CASSPAGNTGELFF	TRBJ2-2	TRBV5-1
CASSFRDRVSRGYTF	TRBJ1-2	TRBV6-5
CASSVPGQLTGELFF	TRBJ2-2	TRBV9